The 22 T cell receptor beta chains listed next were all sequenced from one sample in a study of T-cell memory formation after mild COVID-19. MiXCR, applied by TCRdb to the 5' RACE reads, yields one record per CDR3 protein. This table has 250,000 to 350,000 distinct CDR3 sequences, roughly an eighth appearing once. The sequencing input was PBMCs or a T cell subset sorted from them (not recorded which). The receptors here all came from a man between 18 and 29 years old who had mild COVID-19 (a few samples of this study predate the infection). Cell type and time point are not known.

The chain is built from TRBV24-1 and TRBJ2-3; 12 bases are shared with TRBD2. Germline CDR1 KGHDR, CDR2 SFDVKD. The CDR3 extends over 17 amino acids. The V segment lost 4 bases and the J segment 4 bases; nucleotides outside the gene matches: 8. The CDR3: CATSETSGSFTADTQYF. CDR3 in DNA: TGTGCCACCAGTGAGACTAGCGGGAGCTTTACAGCAGATACGCAGTATTTT.

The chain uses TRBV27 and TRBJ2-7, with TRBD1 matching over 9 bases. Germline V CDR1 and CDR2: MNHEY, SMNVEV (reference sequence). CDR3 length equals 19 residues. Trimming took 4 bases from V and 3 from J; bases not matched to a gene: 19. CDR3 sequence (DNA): TGTGCCAGCAGTTCCGTAGGAAAGGGGACAGGGCGTCGAAGCTACGAGCAGTACGTC. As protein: CASSSVGKGTGRRSYEQYV.

This chain's CDR3 is CASSSSTVNTGELFF. The DNA of the CDR3 is TGCGCCAGCAGTTCGTCCACAGTTAACACCGGGGAGCTGTTTTTT. The V call is TRBV5-1, the J call TRBJ2-2; no definite D call. V lost 5 bases, J lost 2 bases, and 13 bases lay in between. The CDR3 is made up of 15 amino acids. Germline assignment: CDR1 SGHRS and CDR2 YFSETQ.

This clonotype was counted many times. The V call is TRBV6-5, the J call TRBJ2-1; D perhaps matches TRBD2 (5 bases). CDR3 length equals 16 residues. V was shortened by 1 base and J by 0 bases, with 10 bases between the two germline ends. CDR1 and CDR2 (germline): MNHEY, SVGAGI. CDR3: CASSYWGASSYNEQFF. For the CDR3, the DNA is TGTGCCAGCAGTTACTGGGGAGCTAGCTCCTACAATGAGCAGTTCTTC.

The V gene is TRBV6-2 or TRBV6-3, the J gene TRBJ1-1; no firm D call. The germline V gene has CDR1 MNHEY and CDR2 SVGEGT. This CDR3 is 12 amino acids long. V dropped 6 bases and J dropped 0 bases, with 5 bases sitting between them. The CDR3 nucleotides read TGTGCCAGCAGGACGGTGAACACTGAAGCTTTCTTT. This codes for CASRTVNTEAFF.

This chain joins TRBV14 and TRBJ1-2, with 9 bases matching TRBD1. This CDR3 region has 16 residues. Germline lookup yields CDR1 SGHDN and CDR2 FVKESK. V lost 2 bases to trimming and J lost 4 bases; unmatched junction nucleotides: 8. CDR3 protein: CASSQFNRGLRYGYTF. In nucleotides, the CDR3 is TGTGCCAGCAGCCAATTCAACAGGGGGCTACGCTATGGCTACACCTTC. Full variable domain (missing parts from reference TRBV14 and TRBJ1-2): EAGVTQFPSHSVIEKGQTVTLRCDPISGHDNLYWYRRVMGKEIKFLLHFVKESKQDESGMPNNRFLAERTGGTYSTLKVQPAELEDSGVYFCASSQFNRGLRYGYTFGSGTRLTVV.

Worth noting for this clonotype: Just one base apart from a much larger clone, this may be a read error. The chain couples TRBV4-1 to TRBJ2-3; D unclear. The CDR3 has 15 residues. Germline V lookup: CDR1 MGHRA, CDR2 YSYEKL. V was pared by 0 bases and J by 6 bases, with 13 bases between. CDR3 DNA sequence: TGCGCCAGCAGCCAAGAATGGGAAGGGATGGATACGCAGTATTTT. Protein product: CASSQEWEGMDTQYF.

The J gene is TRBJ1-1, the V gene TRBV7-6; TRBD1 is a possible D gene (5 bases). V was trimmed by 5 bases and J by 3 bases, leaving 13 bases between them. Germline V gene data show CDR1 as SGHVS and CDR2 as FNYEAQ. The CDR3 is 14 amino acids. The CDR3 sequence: CASSPSGGDTEAFF. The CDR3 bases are TGTGCCAGCAGCCCGTCCGGGGGAGACACTGAAGCTTTCTTT.

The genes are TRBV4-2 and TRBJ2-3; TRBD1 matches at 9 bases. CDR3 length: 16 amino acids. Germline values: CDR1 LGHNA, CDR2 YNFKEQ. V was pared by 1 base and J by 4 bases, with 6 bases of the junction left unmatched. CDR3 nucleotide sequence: TGTGCCAGCAGCCAAGGACAGGGGGAAGGGGCAGATACGCAGTATTTT. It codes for CASSQGQGEGADTQYF.

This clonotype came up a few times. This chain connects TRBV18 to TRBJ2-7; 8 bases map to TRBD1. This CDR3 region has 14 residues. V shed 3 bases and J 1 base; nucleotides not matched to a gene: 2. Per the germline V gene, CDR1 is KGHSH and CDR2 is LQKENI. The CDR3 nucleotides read TGTGCCAGCTCACCGGACAGGGTATCCTACGAGCAGTACGTC. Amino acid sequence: CASSPDRVSYEQYV.

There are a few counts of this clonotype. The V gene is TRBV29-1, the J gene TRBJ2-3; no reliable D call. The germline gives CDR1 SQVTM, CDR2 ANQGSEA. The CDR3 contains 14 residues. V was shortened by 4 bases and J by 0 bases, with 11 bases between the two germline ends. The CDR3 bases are TGCAGCGTTGGTGTGGGGATGAGCACAGATACGCAGTATTTT. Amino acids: CSVGVGMSTDTQYF.

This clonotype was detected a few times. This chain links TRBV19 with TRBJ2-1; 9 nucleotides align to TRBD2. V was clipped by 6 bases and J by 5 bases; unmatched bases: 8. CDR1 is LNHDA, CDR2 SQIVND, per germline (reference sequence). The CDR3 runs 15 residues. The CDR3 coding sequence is TGTGCCAGTAGCACCATCCTAGCGGGGCACAATGAGCAGTTCTTC. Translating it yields CASSTILAGHNEQFF.

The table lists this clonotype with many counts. Written as DNA, the CDR3 is TGTGCCAGCACCCCCCGCGGACAGCTCGGGAATCAGCCCCAGCATTTT. This encodes CASTPRGQLGNQPQHF. The chain carries TRBV6-2 or TRBV6-3 and TRBJ1-5; D might be TRBD1 (6 bases). V lost 7 bases and J lost 4, with 20 bases in between. Germline V gives CDR1 MNHEY, CDR2 SVGEGT. This CDR3 spans 16 amino acids.

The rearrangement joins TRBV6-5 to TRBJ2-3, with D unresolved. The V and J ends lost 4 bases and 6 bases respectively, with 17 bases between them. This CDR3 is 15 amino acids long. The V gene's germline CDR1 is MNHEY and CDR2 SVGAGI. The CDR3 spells CASSSGPQGIDTQYF. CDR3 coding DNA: TGTGCCAGCAGTTCCGGGCCCCAAGGGATCGATACGCAGTATTTT.

CDR3 protein: CASSLVGHRGQVTQYF. The CDR3 bases are TGTGCCAGCAGCTTAGTGGGGCACAGGGGGCAGGTGACCCAGTACTTC. The rearrangement links TRBV7-6 to TRBJ2-5; 9 nucleotides agree with TRBD1. The V and J ends lost 1 base and 7 bases, in that order; junction bases with no gene match: 10. Germline V gene sequence: CDR1 SGHVS, CDR2 FNYEAQ. CDR3 length: 16 amino acids.

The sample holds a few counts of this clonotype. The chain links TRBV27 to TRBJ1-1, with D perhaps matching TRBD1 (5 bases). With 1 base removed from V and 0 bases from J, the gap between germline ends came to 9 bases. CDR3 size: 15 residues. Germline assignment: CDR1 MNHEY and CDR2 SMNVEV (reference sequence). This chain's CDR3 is CASSLFQGMNTEAFF. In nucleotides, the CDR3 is TGTGCCAGCAGTTTATTTCAGGGAATGAACACTGAAGCTTTCTTT.

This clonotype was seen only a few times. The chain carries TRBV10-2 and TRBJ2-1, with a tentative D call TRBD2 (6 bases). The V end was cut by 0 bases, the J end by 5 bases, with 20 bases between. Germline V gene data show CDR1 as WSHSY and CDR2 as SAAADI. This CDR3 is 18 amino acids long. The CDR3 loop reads CASSESIGYGTPDNEQFF. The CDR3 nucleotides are TGCGCCAGCAGTGAGTCGATTGGTTACGGGACTCCCGACAATGAGCAGTTCTTC.

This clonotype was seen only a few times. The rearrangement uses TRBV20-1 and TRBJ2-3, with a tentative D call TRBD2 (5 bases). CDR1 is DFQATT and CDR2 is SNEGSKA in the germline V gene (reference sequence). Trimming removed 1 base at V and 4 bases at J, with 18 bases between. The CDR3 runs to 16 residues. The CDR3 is CSARGRLTVMPDTQYF. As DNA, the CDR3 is TGCAGTGCTAGAGGGAGGCTCACGGTGATGCCAGATACGCAGTATTTT.

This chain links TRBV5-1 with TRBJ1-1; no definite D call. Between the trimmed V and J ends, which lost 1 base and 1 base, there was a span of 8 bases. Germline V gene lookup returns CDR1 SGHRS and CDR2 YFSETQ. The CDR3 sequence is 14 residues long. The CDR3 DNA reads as TGCGCCAGCAGCTTGCCAAGACCGAACACTGAAGCTTTCTTT. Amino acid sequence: CASSLPRPNTEAFF.

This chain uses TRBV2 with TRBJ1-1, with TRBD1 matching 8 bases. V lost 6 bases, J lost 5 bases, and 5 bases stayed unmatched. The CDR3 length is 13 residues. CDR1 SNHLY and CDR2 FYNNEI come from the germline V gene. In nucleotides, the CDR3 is TGTGCCAGCAGAGAAAACAGGGGGACTGAAGCTTTCTTT. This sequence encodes CASRENRGTEAFF. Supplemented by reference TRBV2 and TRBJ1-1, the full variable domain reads EPEVTQTPSHQVTQMGQEVILRCVPISNHLYFYWYRQILGQKVEFLVSFYNNEISEKSEIFDDQFSVERPDGSNFTLKIRSTKLEDSAMYFCASRENRGTEAFFGQGTRLTVV.

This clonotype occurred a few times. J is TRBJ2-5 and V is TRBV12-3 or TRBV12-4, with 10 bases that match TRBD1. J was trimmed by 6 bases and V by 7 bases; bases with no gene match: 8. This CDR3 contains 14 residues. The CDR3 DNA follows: TGTGCCAGCAAGTTGACAGGGGGCCCACAGACCCAGTACTTC. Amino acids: CASKLTGGPQTQYF.

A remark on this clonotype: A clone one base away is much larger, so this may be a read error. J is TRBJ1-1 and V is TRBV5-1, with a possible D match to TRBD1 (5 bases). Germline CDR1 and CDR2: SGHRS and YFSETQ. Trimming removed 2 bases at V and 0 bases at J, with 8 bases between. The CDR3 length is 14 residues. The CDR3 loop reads CASSFDRLNTEAFF. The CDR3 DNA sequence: TGCGCCAGCAGCTTCGACAGATTGAACACTGAAGCTTTCTTT.